This TCR beta chain was captured in a study of T cell repertoires in cytomegalovirus infection. This clonotype was observed a few times. The target antigen is unknown. TCRdb passed the reads through MiXCR, listing each CDR3 protein once. The data show under 450,000 distinct CDR3 sequences, with about 34% seen just once and approximately 13% held by the top ten. V dropped 1 base and J dropped 3 bases, with 18 bases sitting between them. The CDR3 length is 17 residues. Germline CDR1 reads LNHDA; CDR2 reads SQIVND (reference sequence). The chain joins TRBV19 to TRBJ2-5; no clear D gene. This specimen consisted of cultured PBMCs, obtained from culture after CMV antigen stimulation. The receptor comes from a human donor in good health (CMV status not recorded). Some clones in this sample may be carry-over from other donors' samples. CDR3 nucleotide sequence: TGTGCCAGTAGTATAGTTTTGCCGCTACACGAGAAAGAGACCCAGTACTTC. Translating gives CASSIVLPLHEKETQYF.